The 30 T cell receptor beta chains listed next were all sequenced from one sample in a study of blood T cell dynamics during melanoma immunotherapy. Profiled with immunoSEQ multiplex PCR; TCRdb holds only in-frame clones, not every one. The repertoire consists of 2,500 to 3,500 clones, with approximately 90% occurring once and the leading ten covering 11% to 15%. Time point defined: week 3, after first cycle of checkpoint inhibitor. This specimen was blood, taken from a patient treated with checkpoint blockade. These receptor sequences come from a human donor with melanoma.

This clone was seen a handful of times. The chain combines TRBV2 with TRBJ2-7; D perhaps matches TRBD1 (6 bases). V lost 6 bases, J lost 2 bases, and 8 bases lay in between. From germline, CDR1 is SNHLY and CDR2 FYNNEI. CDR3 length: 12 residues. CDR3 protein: CASSRTAYEQYF. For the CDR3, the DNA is TGTGCCAGCAGCCGGACAGCCTACGAGCAGTACTTC. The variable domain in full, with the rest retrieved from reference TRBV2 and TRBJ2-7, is EPEVTQTPSHQVTQMGQEVILRCVPISNHLYFYWYRQILGQKVEFLVSFYNNEISEKSEIFDDQFSVERPDGSNFTLKIRSTKLEDSAMYFCASSRTAYEQYFGPGTRLTVT.

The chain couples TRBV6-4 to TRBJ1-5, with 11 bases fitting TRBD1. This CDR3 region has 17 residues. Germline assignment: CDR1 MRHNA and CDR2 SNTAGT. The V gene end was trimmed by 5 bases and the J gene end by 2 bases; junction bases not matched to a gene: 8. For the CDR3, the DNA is TGTGCCAGCAGTAGGGGACAGGGGGGCCGGGGCAATCAGCCCCAGCATTTT. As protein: CASSRGQGGRGNQPQHF.

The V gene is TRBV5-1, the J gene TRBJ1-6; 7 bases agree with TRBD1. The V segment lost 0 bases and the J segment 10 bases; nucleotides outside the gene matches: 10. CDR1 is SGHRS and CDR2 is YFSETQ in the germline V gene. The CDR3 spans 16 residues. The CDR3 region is CASSLGAQGVGSPLHF. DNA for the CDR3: TGCGCCAGCAGCTTGGGGGCTCAGGGGGTAGGCTCACCCCTCCACTTT.

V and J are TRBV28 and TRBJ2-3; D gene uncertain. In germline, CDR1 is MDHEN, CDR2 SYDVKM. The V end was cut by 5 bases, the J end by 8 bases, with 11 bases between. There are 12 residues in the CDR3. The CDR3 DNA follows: TGTGCCAGCAGTCTGGACCCTGGTACGCAGTATTTT. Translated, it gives CASSLDPGTQYF.

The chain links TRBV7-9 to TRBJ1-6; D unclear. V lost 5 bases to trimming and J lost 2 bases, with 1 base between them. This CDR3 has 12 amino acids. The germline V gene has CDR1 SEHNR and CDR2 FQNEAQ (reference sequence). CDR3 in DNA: TGTGCCAGCAGCCCCTATAATTCACCCCTCCACTTT. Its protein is CASSPYNSPLHF.

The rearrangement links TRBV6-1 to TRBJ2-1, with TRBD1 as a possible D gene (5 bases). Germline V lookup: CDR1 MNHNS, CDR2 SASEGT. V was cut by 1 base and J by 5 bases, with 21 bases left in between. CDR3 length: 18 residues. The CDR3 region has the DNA TGTGCCAGCAGTGAAGGAATCGGTCGAGGACAACCCCACAATGAGCAGTTCTTC. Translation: CASSEGIGRGQPHNEQFF.

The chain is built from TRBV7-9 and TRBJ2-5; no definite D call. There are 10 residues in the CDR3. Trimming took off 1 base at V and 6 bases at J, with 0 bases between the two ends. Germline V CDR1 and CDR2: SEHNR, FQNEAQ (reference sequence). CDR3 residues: CASSLETQYF. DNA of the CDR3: TGTGCCAGCAGCTTAGAGACCCAGTACTTC.

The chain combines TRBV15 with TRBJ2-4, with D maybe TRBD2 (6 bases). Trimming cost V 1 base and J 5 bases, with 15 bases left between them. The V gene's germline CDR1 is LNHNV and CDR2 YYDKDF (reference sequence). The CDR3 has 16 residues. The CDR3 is CATSRGGAGGENIQYF. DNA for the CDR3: TGTGCCACCAGCAGAGGAGGAGCCGGAGGGGAAAACATTCAGTACTTC.

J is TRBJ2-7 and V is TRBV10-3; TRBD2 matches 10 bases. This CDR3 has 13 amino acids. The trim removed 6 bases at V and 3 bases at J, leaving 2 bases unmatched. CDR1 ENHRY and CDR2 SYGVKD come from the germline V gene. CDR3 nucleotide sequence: TGTGCCATCAGGAGGACTAGCGGCTACGAGCAGTACTTC. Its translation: CAIRRTSGYEQYF.

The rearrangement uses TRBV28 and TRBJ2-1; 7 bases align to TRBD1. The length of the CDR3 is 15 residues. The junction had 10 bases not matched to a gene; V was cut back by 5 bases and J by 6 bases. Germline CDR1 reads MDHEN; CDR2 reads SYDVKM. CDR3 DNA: TGTGCCAGCAGTAGATCCGGGACAGTACTCAATGAGCAGTTCTTC. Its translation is CASSRSGTVLNEQFF.

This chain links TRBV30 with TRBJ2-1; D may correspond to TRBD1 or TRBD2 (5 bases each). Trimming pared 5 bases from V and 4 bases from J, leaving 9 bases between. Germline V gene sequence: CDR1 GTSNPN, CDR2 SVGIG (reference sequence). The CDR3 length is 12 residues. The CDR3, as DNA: TGTGCCTGGGGGGGTTCATACAATGAGCAGTTCTTC. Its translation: CAWGGSYNEQFF.

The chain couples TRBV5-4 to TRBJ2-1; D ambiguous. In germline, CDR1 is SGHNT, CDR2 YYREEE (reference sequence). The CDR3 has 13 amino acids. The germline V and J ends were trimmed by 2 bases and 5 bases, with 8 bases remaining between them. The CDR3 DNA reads TGTGCCAGCAGCTTAGTGATGGACAATGAGCAGTTCTTC. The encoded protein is CASSLVMDNEQFF.

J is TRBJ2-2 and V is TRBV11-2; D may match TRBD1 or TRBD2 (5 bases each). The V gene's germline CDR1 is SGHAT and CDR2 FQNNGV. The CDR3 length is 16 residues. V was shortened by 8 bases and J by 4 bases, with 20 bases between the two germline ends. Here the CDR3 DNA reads TGTGCCAGCGTCCCAGTCGGCAGGGCGGGCACCGGGGAGCTGTTTTTT. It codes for CASVPVGRAGTGELFF.

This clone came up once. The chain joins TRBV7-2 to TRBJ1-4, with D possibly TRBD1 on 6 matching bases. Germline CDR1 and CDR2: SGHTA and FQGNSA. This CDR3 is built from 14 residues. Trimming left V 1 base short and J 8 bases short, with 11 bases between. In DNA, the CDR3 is TGTGCCAGCAGCTTAGTGGGGGGCGACGAAAAACTGTTTTTT. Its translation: CASSLVGGDEKLFF. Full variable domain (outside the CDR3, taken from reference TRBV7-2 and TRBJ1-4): GAGVSQSPSNKVTEKGKDVELRCDPISGHTALYWYRQSLGQGLEFLIYFQGNSAPDKSGLPSDRFSAERTGGSVSTLTIQRTQQEDSAVYLCASSLVGGDEKLFFGSGTQLSVL.

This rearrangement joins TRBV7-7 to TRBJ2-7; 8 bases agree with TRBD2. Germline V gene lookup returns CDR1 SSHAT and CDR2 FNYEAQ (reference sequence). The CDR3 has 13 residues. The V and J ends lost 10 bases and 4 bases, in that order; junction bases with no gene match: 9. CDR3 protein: CATLSSGSYEQYF. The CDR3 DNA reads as TGTGCCACTCTATCCAGCGGGAGTTACGAGCAGTACTTC.

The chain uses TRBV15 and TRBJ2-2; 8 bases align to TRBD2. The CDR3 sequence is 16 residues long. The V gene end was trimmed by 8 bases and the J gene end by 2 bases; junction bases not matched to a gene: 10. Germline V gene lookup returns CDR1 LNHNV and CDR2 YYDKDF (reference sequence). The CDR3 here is CATRLPSGPNTGELFF. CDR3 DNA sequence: TGTGCCACCCGACTCCCTAGCGGGCCAAACACCGGGGAGCTGTTTTTT.

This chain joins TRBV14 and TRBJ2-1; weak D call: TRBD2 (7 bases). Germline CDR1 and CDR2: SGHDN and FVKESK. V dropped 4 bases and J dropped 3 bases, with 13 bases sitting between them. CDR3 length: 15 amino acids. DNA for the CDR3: TGTGCCAGCAGCCGAGGGGAGGGGGGCTACAATGAGCAGTTCTTC. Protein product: CASSRGEGGYNEQFF.

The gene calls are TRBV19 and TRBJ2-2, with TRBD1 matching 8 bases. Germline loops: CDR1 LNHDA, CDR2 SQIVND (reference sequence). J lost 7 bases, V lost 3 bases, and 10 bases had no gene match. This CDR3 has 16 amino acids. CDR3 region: CASSIPRGQKGGELFF. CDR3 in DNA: TGTGCCAGTAGTATTCCCAGGGGGCAAAAGGGCGGGGAGCTGTTTTTT.

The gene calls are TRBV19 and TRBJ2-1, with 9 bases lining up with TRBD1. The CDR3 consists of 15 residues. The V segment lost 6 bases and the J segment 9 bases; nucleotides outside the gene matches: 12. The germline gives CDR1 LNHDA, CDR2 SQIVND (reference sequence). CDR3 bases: TGTGCCAGTAGCAAGGGGACAGGGATCCCAAGTGAGCAGTTCTTC. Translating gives CASSKGTGIPSEQFF.

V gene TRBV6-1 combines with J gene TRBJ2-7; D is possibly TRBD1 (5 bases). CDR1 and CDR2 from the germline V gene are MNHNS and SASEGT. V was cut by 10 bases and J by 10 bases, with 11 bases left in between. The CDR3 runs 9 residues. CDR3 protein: CANPGIQYF. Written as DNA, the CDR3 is TGTGCCAACCCAGGGATACAGTACTTC.

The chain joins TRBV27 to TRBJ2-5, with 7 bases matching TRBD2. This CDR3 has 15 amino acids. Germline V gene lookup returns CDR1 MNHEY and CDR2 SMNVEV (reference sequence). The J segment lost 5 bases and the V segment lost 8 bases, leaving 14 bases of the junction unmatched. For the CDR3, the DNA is TGTGCCAGCGGCTATTCAGGGAGGGGTACGGAGACCCAGTACTTC. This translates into CASGYSGRGTETQYF.

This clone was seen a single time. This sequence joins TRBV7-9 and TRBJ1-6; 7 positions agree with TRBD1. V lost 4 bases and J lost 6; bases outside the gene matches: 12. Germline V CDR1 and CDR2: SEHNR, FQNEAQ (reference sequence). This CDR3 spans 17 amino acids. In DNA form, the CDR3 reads TGTGCCAGCAGCTCGGCCGCAGGGGGGGTATTTAATTCACCCCTCCACTTT. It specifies CASSSAAGGVFNSPLHF.

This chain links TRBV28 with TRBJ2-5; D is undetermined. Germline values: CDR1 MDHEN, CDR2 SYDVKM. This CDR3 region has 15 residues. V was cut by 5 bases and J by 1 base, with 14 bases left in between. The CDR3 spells CASSQNLLLQETQYF. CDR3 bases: TGTGCCAGCAGTCAGAACTTACTCCTCCAAGAGACCCAGTACTTC.

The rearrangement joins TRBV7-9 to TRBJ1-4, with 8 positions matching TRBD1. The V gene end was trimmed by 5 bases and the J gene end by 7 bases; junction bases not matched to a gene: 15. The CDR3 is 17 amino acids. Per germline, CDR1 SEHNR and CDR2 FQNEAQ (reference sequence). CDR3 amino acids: CASSVPGTGSLGEKLFF. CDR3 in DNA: TGTGCCAGCAGCGTTCCCGGGACAGGTTCTTTGGGTGAAAAACTGTTTTTT. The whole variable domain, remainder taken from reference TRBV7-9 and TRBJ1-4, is DTGVSQNPRHKITKRGQNVTFRCDPISEHNRLYWYRQTLGQGPEFLTYFQNEAQLEKSRLLSDRFSAERPKGSFSTLEIQRTEQGDSAMYLCASSVPGTGSLGEKLFFGSGTQLSVL.

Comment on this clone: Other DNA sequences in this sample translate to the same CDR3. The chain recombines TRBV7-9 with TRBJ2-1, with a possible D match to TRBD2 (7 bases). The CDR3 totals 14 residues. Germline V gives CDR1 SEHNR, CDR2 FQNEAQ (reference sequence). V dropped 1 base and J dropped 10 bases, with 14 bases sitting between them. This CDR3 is CASSLVGGAREQFF. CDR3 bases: TGTGCCAGCAGCTTAGTGGGGGGGGCGAGGGAGCAGTTCTTC.

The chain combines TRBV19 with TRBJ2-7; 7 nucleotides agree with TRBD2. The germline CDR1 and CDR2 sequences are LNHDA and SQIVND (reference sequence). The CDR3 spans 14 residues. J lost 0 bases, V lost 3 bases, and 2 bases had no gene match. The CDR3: CASSMGGSSYEQYF. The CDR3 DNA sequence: TGTGCCAGTAGTATGGGCGGGAGCTCCTACGAGCAGTACTTC.

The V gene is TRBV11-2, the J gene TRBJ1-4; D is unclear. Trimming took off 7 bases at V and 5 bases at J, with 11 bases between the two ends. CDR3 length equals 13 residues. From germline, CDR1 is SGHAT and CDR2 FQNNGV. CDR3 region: CASTFGVNEKLFF. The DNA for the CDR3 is TGTGCCAGCACCTTTGGGGTAAATGAAAAACTGTTTTTT.

The CDR3 loop is CASSPWRREQSGELFF. The CDR3 DNA reads TGTGCCAGCAGCCCGTGGCGACGGGAGCAATCCGGGGAGCTGTTTTTT. The rearrangement joins TRBV5-4 to TRBJ2-2; D may be TRBD2 (6 bases). This CDR3 has 16 residues. V shed 4 bases and J shed 6 bases, with 19 bases lying between them. Germline V gene sequence: CDR1 SGHNT, CDR2 YYREEE (reference sequence). Together with reference TRBV5-4 and TRBJ2-2, the CDR3 gives the full variable domain: ETGVTQSPTHLIKTRGQQVTLRCSSQSGHNTVSWYQQALGQGPQFIFQYYREEENGRGNFPPRFSGLQFPNYSSELNVNALELDDSALYLCASSPWRREQSGELFFGEGSRLTVL.

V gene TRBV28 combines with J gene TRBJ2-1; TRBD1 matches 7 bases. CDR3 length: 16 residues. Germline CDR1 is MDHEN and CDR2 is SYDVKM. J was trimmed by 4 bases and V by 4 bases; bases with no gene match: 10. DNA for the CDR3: TGTGCCAGCAGTTCCCGGGACAGAACAAATTACAATGAGCAGTTCTTC. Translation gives CASSSRDRTNYNEQFF.

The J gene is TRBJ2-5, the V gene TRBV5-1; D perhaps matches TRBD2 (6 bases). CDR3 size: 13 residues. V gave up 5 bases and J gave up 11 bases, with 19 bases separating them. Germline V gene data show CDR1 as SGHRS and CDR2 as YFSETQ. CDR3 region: CASSSGVAIEQYF. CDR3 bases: TGCGCCAGCAGTTCGGGAGTCGCGATAGAGCAGTACTTC.